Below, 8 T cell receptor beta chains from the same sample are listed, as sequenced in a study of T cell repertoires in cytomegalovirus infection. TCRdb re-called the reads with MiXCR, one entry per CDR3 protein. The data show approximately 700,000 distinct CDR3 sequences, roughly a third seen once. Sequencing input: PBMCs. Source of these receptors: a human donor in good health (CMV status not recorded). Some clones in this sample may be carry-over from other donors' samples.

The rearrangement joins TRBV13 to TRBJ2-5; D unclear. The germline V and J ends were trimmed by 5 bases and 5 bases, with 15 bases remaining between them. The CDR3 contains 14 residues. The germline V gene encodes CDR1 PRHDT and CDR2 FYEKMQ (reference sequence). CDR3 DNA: TGTGCCAGCAGCCTAGAGACCCGGCCGGAGACCCAGTACTTC. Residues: CASSLETRPETQYF.

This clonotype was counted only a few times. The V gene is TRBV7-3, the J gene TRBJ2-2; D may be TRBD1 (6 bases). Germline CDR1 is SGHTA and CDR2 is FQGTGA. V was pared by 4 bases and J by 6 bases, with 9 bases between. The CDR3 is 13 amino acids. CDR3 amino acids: CASSSRGPGELFF. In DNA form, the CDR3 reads TGTGCCAGCAGCTCCAGGGGCCCCGGGGAGCTGTTTTTT.

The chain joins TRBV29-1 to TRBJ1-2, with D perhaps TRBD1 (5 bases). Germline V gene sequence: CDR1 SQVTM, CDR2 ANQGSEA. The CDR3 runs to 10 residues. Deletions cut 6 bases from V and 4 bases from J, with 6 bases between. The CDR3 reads CSVDTYGYTF. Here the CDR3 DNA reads TGCAGCGTGGACACCTATGGCTACACCTTC.

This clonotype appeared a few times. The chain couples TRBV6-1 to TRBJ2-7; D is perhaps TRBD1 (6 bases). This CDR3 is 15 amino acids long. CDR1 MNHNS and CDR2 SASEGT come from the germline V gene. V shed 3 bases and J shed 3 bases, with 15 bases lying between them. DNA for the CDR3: TGTGCCAGCAGTGAGGGGGCGCAGGTTTACTACGAGCAGTACTTC. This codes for CASSEGAQVYYEQYF.

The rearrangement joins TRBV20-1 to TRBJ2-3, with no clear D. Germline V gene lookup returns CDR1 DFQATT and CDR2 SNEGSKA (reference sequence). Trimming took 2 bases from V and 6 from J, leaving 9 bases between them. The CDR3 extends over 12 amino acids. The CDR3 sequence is CSARISGDTQYF. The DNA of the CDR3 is TGCAGTGCTAGAATCTCTGGCGATACGCAGTATTTT.

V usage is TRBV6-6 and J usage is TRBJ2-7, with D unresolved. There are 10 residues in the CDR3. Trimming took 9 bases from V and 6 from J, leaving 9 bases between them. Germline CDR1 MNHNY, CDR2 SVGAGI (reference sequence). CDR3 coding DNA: TGTGCCAGTCGCGGTGCCGAGCAGTACTTC. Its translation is CASRGAEQYF.

The CDR3 reads CSAARAIENGYTF. The CDR3 coding sequence is TGCAGTGCTGCTCGGGCCATCGAAAATGGCTACACCTTC. This chain connects TRBV20-1 to TRBJ1-2; D is uncertain. Germline V lookup: CDR1 DFQATT, CDR2 SNEGSKA (reference sequence). CDR3 length: 13 residues. Trimming removed 5 bases at V and 6 bases at J, with 16 bases between.

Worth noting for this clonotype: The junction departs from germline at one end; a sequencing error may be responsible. DNA of the CDR3: TGTGCCAGCCGCTTGCAGTCAGAAGAGACCCAGTACTTC. The encoded protein is CASRLQSEETQYF. The chain combines TRBV5-4 with TRBJ2-5; D is undetermined. The CDR3 is 13 residues long. Germline V gene lookup returns CDR1 SGHNT and CDR2 YYREEE (reference sequence).